This T cell receptor (beta chain) emerged from a study of read filtering for tumor transcriptome and immune sequencing. This library used around 0.4 ug RNA and molecular barcoded adaptors spanning alpha/delta and beta/gamma chains. TCRdb analysed the reads with MiXCR anew, one entry per CDR3 protein. This sample carries 120,000 or so distinct CDR3 sequences, under 15% of them seen once, and the ten largest clones take 11%. With respect to this clonotype: The junction does not match germline at one end; this may be a read error.

This CDR3 is built from 14 residues. Germline lookup yields CDR1 SGHAT and CDR2 FQNNGV. The receptor was derived from a donor over 35 with multiple myeloma. Sequences were obtained from a population of CD138-negative cells sorted from bone marrow. The chain is built from TRBV11-2 and TRBJ2-1, with a possible D match to TRBD2 (5 bases). CDR3 sequence (DNA): TGTGCCAGCGGCTTAGCCTCCCTCGGAGGTGAGCAGTTCTTC. It encodes CASGLASLGGEQFF.